These 8 T cell receptor beta chains were sequenced from one sample in a study of T cell responses to AZD1222 COVID-19 vaccine. Clones were sequenced by immunoSEQ multiplex PCR, and TCRdb holds only the in-frame ones, with some missing. The sample records around 110,000 clones, around 94% being singletons. Source: peripheral blood, taken on day 0 of AZD1222 vaccination. Source of these receptors: an adult in good health.

This clone was detected only once. The rearrangement joins TRBV11-3 to TRBJ1-2; D is undetermined. The ends were cut back, 0 bases at V and 10 bases at J, with 9 bases in the middle. Germline values: CDR1 SGHNT, CDR2 YENEEA. The CDR3 loop spans 12 amino acids. Here the CDR3 DNA reads TGTGCCAGCAGCTTAGATGCCAGATCCTACACCTTC. Protein product: CASSLDARSYTF.

This chain connects TRBV19 to TRBJ1-1; no clear D gene. From germline, CDR1 is LNHDA and CDR2 SQIVND (reference sequence). Trimming took off 1 base at V and 3 bases at J, with 21 bases between the two ends. There are 18 residues in the CDR3. The CDR3, as DNA: TGTGCCAGTAGTATAGGCCTAGGCTTCGGGTTCGGGTACACTGAAGCTTTCTTT. It is translated as CASSIGLGFGFGYTEAFF.

CDR3 sequence reads: CASSLDGGVNIQYF. For the CDR3, the DNA is TGCGCCAGCAGCTTGGATGGAGGGGTGAACATTCAGTACTTC. This rearrangement joins TRBV5-1 to TRBJ2-4; D is possibly TRBD2 (6 bases). Trimming took 0 bases from V and 7 from J, leaving 11 bases between them. The CDR3 loop spans 14 amino acids. Germline CDR1 is SGHRS and CDR2 is YFSETQ.

This chain links TRBV5-1 with TRBJ1-1, with 7 bases identical to TRBD1. Germline CDR1 and CDR2: SGHRS and YFSETQ. The CDR3 has 16 residues. The V gene end was trimmed by 0 bases and the J gene end by 0 bases; junction bases not matched to a gene: 5. The CDR3 protein is CASSLEGASMNTEAFF. The DNA for the CDR3 is TGCGCCAGCAGCTTGGAGGGGGCTAGCATGAACACTGAAGCTTTCTTT. Based on the CDR3 plus reference TRBV5-1 and TRBJ1-1, the full variable domain is KAGVTQTPRYLIKTRGQQVTLSCSPISGHRSVSWYQQTPGQGLQFLFEYFSETQRNKGNFPGRFSGRQFSNSRSEMNVSTLELGDSALYLCASSLEGASMNTEAFFGQGTRLTVV.

The genes are TRBV12-3 or TRBV12-4 and TRBJ1-1, with D unclear. The CDR3 contains 12 residues. Trimming removed 6 bases from V and 1 base from J, with 6 bases in between. Written as DNA, the CDR3 is TGTGCCAGCAGAGAAGGGAACACTGAAGCTTTCTTT. Its translation: CASREGNTEAFF.

J is TRBJ2-1 and V is TRBV2, with 8 bases fitting TRBD2. After removal of 10 bases from V and 0 bases from J, the junction contained 2 bases not matched to a gene. This CDR3 comprises 13 residues. The germline gives CDR1 SNHLY, CDR2 FYNNEI. CDR3 sequence reads: CAKGLASYNEQFF. Here the CDR3 DNA reads TGTGCCAAAGGACTAGCCTCCTACAATGAGCAGTTCTTC.

V is TRBV18 and J is TRBJ1-1; D is unresolved. CDR3 length equals 14 residues. CDR1 is KGHSH, CDR2 LQKENI, per germline. The germline V and J ends were trimmed by 2 bases and 1 base, with 8 bases remaining between them. CDR3: CASSPAETNTEAFF. The CDR3 DNA reads as TGTGCCAGCTCACCAGCGGAAACGAACACTGAAGCTTTCTTT.

The gene calls are TRBV9 and TRBJ2-1; D possibly corresponds to TRBD2 (6 bases). Trimming took 0 bases from V and 4 from J, leaving 14 bases between them. The CDR3 runs 16 residues. Germline-derived CDR1 and CDR2 are SGDLS and YYNGEE. DNA for the CDR3: TGTGCCAGCAGCGTAGAGGGGCGGGGCGGATACAATGAGCAGTTCTTC. Translation: CASSVEGRGGYNEQFF.